The clone carrying this T cell receptor beta chain was detected many times. Its specificity is not known. Time point reported: patch test 2, 6 weeks after DPC sensitization. Treatment of the sample: therapeutic diphenylcyclopropenone sensitization with weekly scalp DPC. The data stem from a study of human T cells and chemical hapten exposure. Study-wide points: Donors were affected by alopecia, so their immune reaction might vary from that of healthy individuals.

Unique molecular identifiers were attached to individual cDNA molecules during library preparation. TCRdb independently ran MiXCR on the RACE reads; one entry per CDR3 protein. In the table there are tens of thousands of distinct CDR3 sequences, about 3% of which are singletons. The CDR3 spans 15 residues. From germline, CDR1 is LNHNV and CDR2 YYDKDF (reference sequence). V shed 0 bases, J shed 3 bases, and the junction held 2 bases outside the gene matches. The clonotype comes from a man aged 40-49 years with alopecia areata. Some clones in this sample may be carry-over from other donors' samples. The rearrangement links TRBV15 to TRBJ2-7, with 10 bases lining up with TRBD2. The sequenced sample was whole blood, obtained in connection with sensitization to the hapten diphenylcyclopropenone (DPC). This CDR3 is CATSREASGGYEQYF. CDR3 nucleotide sequence: TGTGCCACCAGCAGAGAGGCTAGCGGGGGCTACGAGCAGTACTTC.